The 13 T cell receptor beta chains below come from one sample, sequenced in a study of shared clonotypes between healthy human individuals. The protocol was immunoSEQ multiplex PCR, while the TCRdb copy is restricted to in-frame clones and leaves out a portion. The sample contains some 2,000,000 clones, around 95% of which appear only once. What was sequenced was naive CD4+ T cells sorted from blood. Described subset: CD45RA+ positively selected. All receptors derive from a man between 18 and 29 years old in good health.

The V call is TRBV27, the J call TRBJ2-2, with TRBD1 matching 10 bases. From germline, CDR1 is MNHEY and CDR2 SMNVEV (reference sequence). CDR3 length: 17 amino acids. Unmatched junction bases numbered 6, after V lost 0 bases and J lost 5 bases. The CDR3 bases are TGTGCCAGCAGTTTATCGAGACAGGGGGCGGGAACCGGGGAGCTGTTTTTT. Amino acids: CASSLSRQGAGTGELFF.

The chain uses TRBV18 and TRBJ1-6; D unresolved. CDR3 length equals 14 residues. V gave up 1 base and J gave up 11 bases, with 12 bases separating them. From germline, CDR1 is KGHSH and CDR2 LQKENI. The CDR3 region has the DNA TGTGCCAGCTCACCACTCGGGAGGGAGACACCCCTCCACTTT. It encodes CASSPLGRETPLHF.

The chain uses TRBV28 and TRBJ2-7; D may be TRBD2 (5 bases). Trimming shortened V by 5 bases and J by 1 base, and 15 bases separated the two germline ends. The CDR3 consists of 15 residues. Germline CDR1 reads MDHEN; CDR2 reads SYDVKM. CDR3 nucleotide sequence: TGTGCCAGCAGTACAGAGGGCCTCGGGTCCTACGAGCAGTACTTC. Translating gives CASSTEGLGSYEQYF.

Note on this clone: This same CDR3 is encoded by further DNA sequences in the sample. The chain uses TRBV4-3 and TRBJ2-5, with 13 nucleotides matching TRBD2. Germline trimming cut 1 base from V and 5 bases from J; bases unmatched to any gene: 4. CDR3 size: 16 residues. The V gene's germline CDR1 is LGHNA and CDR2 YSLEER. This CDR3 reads CASSQGLAGGQETQYF. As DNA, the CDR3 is TGCGCCAGCAGCCAAGGACTAGCGGGAGGACAGGAGACCCAGTACTTC.

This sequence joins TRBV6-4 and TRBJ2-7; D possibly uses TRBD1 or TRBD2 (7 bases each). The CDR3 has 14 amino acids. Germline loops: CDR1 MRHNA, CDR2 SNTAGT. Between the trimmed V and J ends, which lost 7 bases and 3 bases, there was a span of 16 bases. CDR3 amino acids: CASTPRGGNYEQYF. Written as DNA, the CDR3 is TGTGCCAGCACCCCCAGGGGGGGTAACTACGAGCAGTACTTC.

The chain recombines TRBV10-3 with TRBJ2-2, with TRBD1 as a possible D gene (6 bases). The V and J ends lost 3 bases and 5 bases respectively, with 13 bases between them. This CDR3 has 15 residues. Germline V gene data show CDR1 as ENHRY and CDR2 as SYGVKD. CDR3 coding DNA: TGTGCCATCAGTGAATCCAACAGGGATACCGGGGAGCTGTTTTTT. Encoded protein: CAISESNRDTGELFF.

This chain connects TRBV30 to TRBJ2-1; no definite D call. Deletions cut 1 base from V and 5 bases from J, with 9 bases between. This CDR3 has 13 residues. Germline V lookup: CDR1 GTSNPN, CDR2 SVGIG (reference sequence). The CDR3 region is CAWSGLGNNEQFF. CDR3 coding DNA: TGTGCCTGGAGTGGTCTCGGTAACAATGAGCAGTTCTTC.

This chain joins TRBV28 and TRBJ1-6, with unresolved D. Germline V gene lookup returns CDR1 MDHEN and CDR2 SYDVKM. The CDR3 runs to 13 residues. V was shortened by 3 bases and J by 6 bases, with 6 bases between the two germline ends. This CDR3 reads CASSLVANSPLHF. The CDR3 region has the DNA TGTGCCAGCAGTTTGGTTGCTAATTCACCCCTCCACTTT.

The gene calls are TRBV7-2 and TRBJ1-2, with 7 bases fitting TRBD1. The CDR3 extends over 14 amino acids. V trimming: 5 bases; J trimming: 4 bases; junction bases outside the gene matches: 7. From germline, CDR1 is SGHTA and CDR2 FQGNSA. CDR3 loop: CASSPTGSPYGYTF. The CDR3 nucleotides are TGTGCCAGCAGCCCGACAGGGTCTCCCTATGGCTACACCTTC.

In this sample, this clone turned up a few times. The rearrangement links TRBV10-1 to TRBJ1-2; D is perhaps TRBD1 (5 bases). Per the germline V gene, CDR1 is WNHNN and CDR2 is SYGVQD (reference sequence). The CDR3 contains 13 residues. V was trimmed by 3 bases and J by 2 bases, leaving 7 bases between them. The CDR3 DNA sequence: TGCGCCAGCAGTGAAGACAGCAACTATGGCTACACCTTC. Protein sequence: CASSEDSNYGYTF.

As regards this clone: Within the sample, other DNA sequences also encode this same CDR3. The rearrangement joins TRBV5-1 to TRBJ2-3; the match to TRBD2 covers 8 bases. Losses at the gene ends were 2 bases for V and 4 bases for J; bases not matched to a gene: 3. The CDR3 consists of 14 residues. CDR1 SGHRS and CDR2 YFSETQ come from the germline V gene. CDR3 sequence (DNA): TGCGCCAGCAGCTTCGGACTAGCTGCAGATACGCAGTATTTT. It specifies CASSFGLAADTQYF.

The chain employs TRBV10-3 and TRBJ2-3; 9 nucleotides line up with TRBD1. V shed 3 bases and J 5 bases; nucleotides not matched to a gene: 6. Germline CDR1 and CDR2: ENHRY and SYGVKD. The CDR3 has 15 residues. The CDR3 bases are TGTGCCATCAGTGAAAGGGGACAGGGAGGAGATACGCAGTATTTT. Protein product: CAISERGQGGDTQYF.

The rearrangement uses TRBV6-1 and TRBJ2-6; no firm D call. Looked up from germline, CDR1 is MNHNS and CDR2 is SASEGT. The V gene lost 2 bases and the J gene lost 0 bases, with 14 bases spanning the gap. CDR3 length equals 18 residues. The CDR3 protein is CASSETGRRSSGANVLTF. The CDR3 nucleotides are TGTGCCAGCAGTGAAACGGGCCGCCGGAGCTCTGGGGCCAACGTCCTGACTTTC.